The 13 T cell receptor beta chains listed next were all sequenced from one sample in a study of blood T cell repertoires in COVID-19. Method: immunoSEQ multiplex PCR; TCRdb's copy keeps in-frame clones and lacks some. Of about 260,000 clones listed, roughly 90% were seen once; the top ten hold about 2%. The sample taken for sequencing was peripheral blood. The source of these receptors is a man aged 25-40 years with active or convalescent COVID-19.

The chain recombines TRBV19 with TRBJ2-1; 10 bases fit TRBD1. Germline V gene data show CDR1 as LNHDA and CDR2 as SQIVND (reference sequence). The CDR3 consists of 16 residues. V lost 1 base, J lost 6 bases, and 6 bases stayed unmatched. CDR3 in DNA: TGTGCCAGTAGTATAGTCCCGGGACAGGGGTTCAATGAGCAGTTCTTC. This encodes CASSIVPGQGFNEQFF.

This sequence joins TRBV23-1 and TRBJ2-1; a weak D match, TRBD1 (5 bases). TRBV23-1 is annotated as an ORF whose role is uncertain. Trimming cost V 0 bases and J 5 bases, with 14 bases left between them. This CDR3 has 16 residues. The CDR3 sequence is CASSQSSKTEDNEQFF. The CDR3 bases are TGCGCCAGCAGTCAATCGTCTAAGACAGAGGACAATGAGCAGTTCTTC.

This chain connects TRBV7-8 to TRBJ2-3; TRBD2 is a possible D gene (7 bases). Germline V gene sequence: CDR1 SGHVS, CDR2 FQNEAQ. This CDR3 is 16 amino acids long. The germline V and J ends were trimmed by 5 bases and 4 bases, with 19 bases remaining between them. The CDR3 nucleotides read TGTGCCAGCAGCCGAGGAGGTCGGGGGGCCCCAGATACGCAGTATTTT. Its protein is CASSRGGRGAPDTQYF.

CDR3 loop: CASSEFQGAKNIQYF. The CDR3 bases are TGTGCCAGCAGTGAATTTCAGGGAGCCAAAAACATTCAGTACTTC. The V call is TRBV6-1, the J call TRBJ2-4; possibly TRBD1 for D (5 bases). Germline assignment: CDR1 MNHNS and CDR2 SASEGT. This CDR3 region has 15 residues. Trimming cost V 2 bases and J 0 bases, with 8 bases left between them.

V and J are TRBV5-1 and TRBJ2-3; 13 bases line up with TRBD2. Germline CDR1 is SGHRS and CDR2 is YFSETQ. There are 15 residues in the CDR3. The V and J ends lost 5 bases and 5 bases, in that order; junction bases with no gene match: 5. Here the CDR3 DNA reads TGCGCCAGCAGTCCGGGACTAGCGGGGCTAGATACGCAGTATTTT. Its protein is CASSPGLAGLDTQYF.

The chain recombines TRBV11-2 with TRBJ2-5; the D gene is possibly TRBD2 (5 bases). Looked up from germline, CDR1 is SGHAT and CDR2 is FQNNGV. The V and J ends lost 3 bases and 2 bases respectively, with 13 bases between them. The CDR3 has 15 amino acids. CDR3 amino acids: CASSFFGERQETQYF. The CDR3 DNA sequence: TGTGCCAGCAGCTTCTTTGGGGAGAGACAAGAGACCCAGTACTTC.

The gene calls are TRBV7-2 and TRBJ2-7; 8 bases match TRBD1. J was trimmed by 3 bases and V by 5 bases; bases with no gene match: 9. The V gene's germline CDR1 is SGHTA and CDR2 FQGNSA. This CDR3 has 15 amino acids. The CDR3 bases are TGTGCCAGCAGCCCCCGTCCTGGACAGGGCTACGAGCAGTACTTC. Translation gives CASSPRPGQGYEQYF.

This chain links TRBV27 with TRBJ2-2; 9 bases map to TRBD1. Germline values: CDR1 MNHEY, CDR2 SMNVEV (reference sequence). Unmatched junction bases numbered 8, after V lost 3 bases and J lost 6 bases. The CDR3 has 16 residues. The CDR3 DNA reads TGTGCCAGCAGTTTGTCGGGACAGGGTTATTCCGGGGAGCTGTTTTTT. This sequence encodes CASSLSGQGYSGELFF.

This clone was detected only a few times. CDR3: CASSSLTRLVSYGYTF. CDR3 nucleotides: TGTGCCAGCAGCTCCCTAACTAGACTTGTCAGCTATGGCTACACCTTC. V is TRBV11-2 and J is TRBJ1-2; unclear D gene. V lost 4 bases to trimming and J lost 4 bases, with 19 bases between them. Germline loops: CDR1 SGHAT, CDR2 FQNNGV. The CDR3 sequence is 16 residues long.

The rearrangement links TRBV13 to TRBJ1-5, with TRBD1 matching 7 bases. The CDR3 totals 14 residues. Looked up from germline, CDR1 is PRHDT and CDR2 is FYEKMQ (reference sequence). The ends lost 5 bases at V and 1 base at J; junction bases unmatched: 2. CDR3 in amino acids: CASSAGGSNQPQHF. The CDR3 DNA reads as TGTGCCAGCAGCGCAGGGGGAAGCAATCAGCCCCAGCATTTT.

The V call is TRBV12-3 or TRBV12-4, the J call TRBJ1-1; 8 bases agree with TRBD1. The CDR3 length is 13 residues. Trimming removed 6 bases from V and 3 bases from J; junction bases left unmatched: 3. CDR3 DNA: TGTGCCAGCAGCCAGGACAGGGACACTGAAGCTTTCTTT. This encodes CASSQDRDTEAFF.

The J gene is TRBJ1-6, the V gene TRBV24-1; D may be TRBD1 (6 bases). This CDR3 has 14 amino acids. Germline V lookup: CDR1 KGHDR, CDR2 SFDVKD. V lost 2 bases to trimming and J lost 11 bases, with 12 bases between them. As DNA, the CDR3 is TGTGCCACCAGTGATTCCGGCAGGGGACCACCCCTCCACTTT. As protein: CATSDSGRGPPLHF.

The chain uses TRBV19 and TRBJ2-1; the match to TRBD2 covers 12 bases. The CDR3 length is 20 residues. The germline gives CDR1 LNHDA, CDR2 SQIVND (reference sequence). With V trimmed by 1 base and J by 2 bases, 12 bases remained unmatched. CDR3 in amino acids: CASSIVVGTSGLATYNEQFF. CDR3 nucleotides: TGTGCCAGTAGTATAGTCGTAGGGACTAGCGGGTTAGCCACCTACAATGAGCAGTTCTTC.